This paragraph covers one T cell receptor beta chain sequence. The CDR3 has 15 residues. The V gene lost 3 bases and the J gene lost 11 bases, with 19 bases spanning the gap. The RNA input was about 0.45 to 1 ug, and it was reverse transcribed with random hexamers. TCR beta CDR3 was amplified by immunoSEQ covering 54 Vbeta and 13 Jbeta. MiXCR was run by TCRdb on the immunoSEQ multiplex PCR reads, yielding one entry per CDR3 protein. The sample lists approximately 230,000 distinct CDR3 sequences, roughly 95% seen once, with approximately 0.072% in the top ten. The sample belongs to a study of CD8 T cells in Susac syndrome.

The sequence was obtained from a human donor with multiple sclerosis. The rearrangement links TRBV12-3 or TRBV12-4 to TRBJ1-4; D may be TRBD1 (6 bases). The specimen was CD4+ T cells from PBMCs. The CDR3 reads CASSFNPTGFGKLFF. CDR3 DNA sequence: TGTGCCAGCAGTTTCAATCCGACAGGATTTGGGAAACTGTTTTTT.